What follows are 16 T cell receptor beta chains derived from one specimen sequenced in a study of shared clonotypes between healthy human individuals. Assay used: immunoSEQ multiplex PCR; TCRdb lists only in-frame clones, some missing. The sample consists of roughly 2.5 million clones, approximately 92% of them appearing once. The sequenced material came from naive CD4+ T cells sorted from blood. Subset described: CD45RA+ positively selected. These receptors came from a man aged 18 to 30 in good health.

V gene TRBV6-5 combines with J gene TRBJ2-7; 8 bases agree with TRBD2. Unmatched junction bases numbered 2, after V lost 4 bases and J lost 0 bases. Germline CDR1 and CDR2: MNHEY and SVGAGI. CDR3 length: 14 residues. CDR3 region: CASSSLAGSYEQYF. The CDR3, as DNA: TGTGCCAGCAGTTCGCTAGCGGGCTCCTACGAGCAGTACTTC.

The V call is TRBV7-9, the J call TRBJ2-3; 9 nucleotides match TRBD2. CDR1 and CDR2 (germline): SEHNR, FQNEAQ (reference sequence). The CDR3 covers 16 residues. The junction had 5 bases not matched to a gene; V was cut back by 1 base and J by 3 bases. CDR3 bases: TGTGCCAGCAGCTTAGGGGGTAGCGGGGGAACAGATACGCAGTATTTT. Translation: CASSLGGSGGTDTQYF.

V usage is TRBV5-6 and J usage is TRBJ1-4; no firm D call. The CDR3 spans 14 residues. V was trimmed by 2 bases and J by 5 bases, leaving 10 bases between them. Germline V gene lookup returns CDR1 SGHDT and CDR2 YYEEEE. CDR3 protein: CASSFGRKNEKLFF. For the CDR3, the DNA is TGTGCCAGCAGCTTCGGACGGAAGAATGAAAAACTGTTTTTT.

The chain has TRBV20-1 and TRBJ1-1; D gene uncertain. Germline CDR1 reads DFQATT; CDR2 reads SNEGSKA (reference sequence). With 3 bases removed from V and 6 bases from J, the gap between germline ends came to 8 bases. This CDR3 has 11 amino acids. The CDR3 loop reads CSASNQAEAFF. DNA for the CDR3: TGCAGTGCTAGTAACCAGGCTGAAGCTTTCTTT.

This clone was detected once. CDR3 loop: CASSLFPYGYTF. In DNA form, the CDR3 reads TGTGCCAGCAGTTTATTTCCATATGGCTACACCTTC. The chain combines TRBV28 with TRBJ1-2, with D unresolved. In germline, CDR1 is MDHEN, CDR2 SYDVKM. With 1 base removed from V and 5 bases from J, the gap between germline ends came to 5 bases. CDR3 length equals 12 residues.

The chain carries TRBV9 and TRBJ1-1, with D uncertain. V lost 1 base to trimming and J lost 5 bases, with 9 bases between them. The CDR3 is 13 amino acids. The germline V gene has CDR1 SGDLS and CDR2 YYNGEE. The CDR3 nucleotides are TGTGCCAGCAGCGTAATCAGCGGGACTGAAGCTTTCTTT. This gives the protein CASSVISGTEAFF.

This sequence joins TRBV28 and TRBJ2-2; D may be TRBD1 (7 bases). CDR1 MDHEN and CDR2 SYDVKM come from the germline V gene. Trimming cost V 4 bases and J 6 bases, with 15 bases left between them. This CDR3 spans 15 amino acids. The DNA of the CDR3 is TGTGCCAGCAGTTCCCAGGGGGGCGCGGCCGGGGAGCTGTTTTTT. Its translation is CASSSQGGAAGELFF.

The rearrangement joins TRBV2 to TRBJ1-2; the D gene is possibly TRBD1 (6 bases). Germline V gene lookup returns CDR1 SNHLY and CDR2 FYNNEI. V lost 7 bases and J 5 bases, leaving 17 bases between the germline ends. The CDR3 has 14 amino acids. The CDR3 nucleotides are TGTGCCAGCATGGGGGCAGGGAGGTTGTATGGCTACACCTTC. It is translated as CASMGAGRLYGYTF.

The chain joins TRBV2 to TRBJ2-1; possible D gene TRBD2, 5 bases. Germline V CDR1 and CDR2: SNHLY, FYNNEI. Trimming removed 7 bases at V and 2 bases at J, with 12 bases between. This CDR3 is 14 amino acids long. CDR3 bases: TGTGCCAGCACCGAAGGACTGGCCTACAATGAGCAGTTCTTC. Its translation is CASTEGLAYNEQFF.

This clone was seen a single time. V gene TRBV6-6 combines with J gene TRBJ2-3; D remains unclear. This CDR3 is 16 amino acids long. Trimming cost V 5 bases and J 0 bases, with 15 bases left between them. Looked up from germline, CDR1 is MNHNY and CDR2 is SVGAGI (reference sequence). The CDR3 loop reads CASSREGRESTDTQYF. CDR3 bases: TGTGCCAGCAGTCGAGAAGGAAGGGAAAGCACAGATACGCAGTATTTT.

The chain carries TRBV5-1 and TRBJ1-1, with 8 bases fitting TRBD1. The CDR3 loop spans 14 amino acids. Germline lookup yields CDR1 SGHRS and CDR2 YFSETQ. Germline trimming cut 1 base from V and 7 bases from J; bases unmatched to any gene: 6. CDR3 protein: CASSLPAGTGEAFF. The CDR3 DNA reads TGCGCCAGCAGCTTGCCCGCCGGGACAGGTGAAGCTTTCTTT. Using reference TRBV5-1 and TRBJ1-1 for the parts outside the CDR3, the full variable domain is KAGVTQTPRYLIKTRGQQVTLSCSPISGHRSVSWYQQTPGQGLQFLFEYFSETQRNKGNFPGRFSGRQFSNSRSEMNVSTLELGDSALYLCASSLPAGTGEAFFGQGTRLTVV.

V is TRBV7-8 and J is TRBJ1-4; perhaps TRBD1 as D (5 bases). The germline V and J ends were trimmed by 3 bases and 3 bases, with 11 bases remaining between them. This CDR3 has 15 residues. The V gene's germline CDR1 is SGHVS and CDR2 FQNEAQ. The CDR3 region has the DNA TGTGCCAGCAGCTTTACGGGCAGGGCTAATGAAAAACTGTTTTTT. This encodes CASSFTGRANEKLFF.

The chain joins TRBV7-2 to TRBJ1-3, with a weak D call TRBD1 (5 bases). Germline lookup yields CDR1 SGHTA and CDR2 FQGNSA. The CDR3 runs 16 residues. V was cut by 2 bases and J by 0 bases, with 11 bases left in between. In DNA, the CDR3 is TGTGCCAGCAGCTTACATCCGGGACTCTCTGGAAACACCATATATTTT. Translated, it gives CASSLHPGLSGNTIYF.

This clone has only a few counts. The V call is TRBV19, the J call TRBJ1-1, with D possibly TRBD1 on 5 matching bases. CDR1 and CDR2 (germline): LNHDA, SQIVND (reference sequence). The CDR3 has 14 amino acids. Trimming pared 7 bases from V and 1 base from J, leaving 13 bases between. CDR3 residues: CASTSSRANTEAFF. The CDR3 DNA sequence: TGTGCCAGTACCTCGAGCAGGGCGAACACTGAAGCTTTCTTT.

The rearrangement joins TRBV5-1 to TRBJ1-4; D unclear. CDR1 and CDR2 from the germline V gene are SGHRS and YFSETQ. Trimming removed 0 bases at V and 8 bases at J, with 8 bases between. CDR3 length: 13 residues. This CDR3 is CASSLVGLEKLFF. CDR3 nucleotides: TGCGCCAGCAGCTTGGTTGGGTTGGAAAAACTGTTTTTT.

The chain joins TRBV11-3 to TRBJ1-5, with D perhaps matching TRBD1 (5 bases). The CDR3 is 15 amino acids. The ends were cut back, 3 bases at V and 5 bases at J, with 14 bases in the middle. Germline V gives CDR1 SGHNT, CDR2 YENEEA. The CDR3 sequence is CASSFHRDHHQPQHF. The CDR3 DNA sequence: TGTGCCAGCAGCTTTCACCGGGACCATCATCAGCCCCAGCATTTT. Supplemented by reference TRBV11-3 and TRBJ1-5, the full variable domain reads EAGVVQSPRYKIIEKKQPVAFWCNPISGHNTLYWYLQNLGQGPELLIRYENEEAVDDSQLPKDRFSAERLKGVDSTLKIQPAELGDSAVYLCASSFHRDHHQPQHFGDGTRLSIL.